This passage covers 17 T cell receptor beta chains from one sample sequenced in a study of blood T cell repertoires in COVID-19. Assay: immunoSEQ multiplex PCR; the TCRdb copy retains only in-frame clones and omits some. The sample includes 310,000 or so clones, roughly 87% seen only once; the top ten take 2% to 2.5%. Input material: peripheral blood. All receptors come from a woman in her forties or fifties who had recovered from COVID-19.

This clone was recorded once. The rearrangement links TRBV30 to TRBJ1-2, with D possibly being TRBD1 (6 bases). Trimming pared 2 bases from V and 1 base from J, leaving 8 bases between. The V gene's germline CDR1 is GTSNPN and CDR2 SVGIG (reference sequence). The CDR3 loop spans 13 amino acids. The CDR3 loop reads CAWSRQVNYGYTF. DNA for the CDR3: TGTGCCTGGAGTAGACAGGTTAACTATGGCTACACCTTC.

The rearrangement links TRBV7-2 to TRBJ2-7; TRBD1 matches at 7 bases. The CDR3 totals 16 residues. Germline V gene sequence: CDR1 SGHTA, CDR2 FQGNSA. V was clipped by 1 base and J by 9 bases; unmatched bases: 15. CDR3: CASSLGPRDSRRVQYF. The CDR3 DNA follows: TGTGCCAGCAGCTTAGGGCCCCGGGACAGTCGGCGTGTGCAGTACTTC.

The chain's CDR3 is CAWSLQNTQYF. As DNA, the CDR3 is TGTGCCTGGTCGCTCCAGAATACGCAGTATTTT. The chain couples TRBV30 to TRBJ2-3, with D unclear. Deletions cut 5 bases from V and 7 bases from J, with 10 bases between. The CDR3 spans 11 residues. Germline CDR1 reads GTSNPN; CDR2 reads SVGIG (reference sequence).

This chain uses TRBV7-9 with TRBJ2-5, with TRBD1 matching 7 bases. This CDR3 spans 13 amino acids. V lost 7 bases, J lost 1 base, and 3 bases stayed unmatched. CDR1 and CDR2 (germline): SEHNR, FQNEAQ (reference sequence). The CDR3: CASIGDSQETQYF. The CDR3 coding sequence is TGTGCCAGCATAGGGGACAGCCAAGAGACCCAGTACTTC.

The rearrangement joins TRBV15 to TRBJ2-1; 11 positions agree with TRBD1. Germline CDR1 and CDR2: LNHNV and YYDKDF (reference sequence). The junction had 0 bases not matched to a gene; V was cut back by 1 base and J by 7 bases. This CDR3 has 14 residues. In nucleotides, the CDR3 is TGTGCCACCAGCAGAGGGGACAGGGGGAATGAGCAGTTCTTC. It encodes CATSRGDRGNEQFF.

The V call is TRBV5-1, the J call TRBJ2-6; 8 bases line up with TRBD1. V shed 4 bases, J shed 0 bases, and the junction held 6 bases outside the gene matches. The CDR3 has 17 amino acids. The germline V gene encodes CDR1 SGHRS and CDR2 YFSETQ. CDR3 nucleotides: TGCGCCAGCAGCGGGGACAGGTTGGGCTCTGGGGCCAACGTCCTGACTTTC. It is translated as CASSGDRLGSGANVLTF. Full variable domain (outside the CDR3, taken from reference TRBV5-1 and TRBJ2-6): KAGVTQTPRYLIKTRGQQVTLSCSPISGHRSVSWYQQTPGQGLQFLFEYFSETQRNKGNFPGRFSGRQFSNSRSEMNVSTLELGDSALYLCASSGDRLGSGANVLTFGAGSRLTVL.

The chain is built from TRBV5-1 and TRBJ1-2, with TRBD1 matching over 7 bases. J lost 8 bases, V lost 0 bases, and 7 bases had no gene match. The CDR3 runs to 14 residues. Germline V gene data show CDR1 as SGHRS and CDR2 as YFSETQ. The CDR3 sequence is CASSLEQGSRGYTF. Written as DNA, the CDR3 is TGCGCCAGCAGCTTGGAACAGGGGTCGAGGGGCTACACCTTC. The whole variable domain, remainder taken from reference TRBV5-1 and TRBJ1-2, is KAGVTQTPRYLIKTRGQQVTLSCSPISGHRSVSWYQQTPGQGLQFLFEYFSETQRNKGNFPGRFSGRQFSNSRSEMNVSTLELGDSALYLCASSLEQGSRGYTFGSGTRLTVV.

This clone appeared once. The V gene is TRBV7-8, the J gene TRBJ1-1; TRBD1 might be the D (5 bases). With 3 bases removed from V and 6 bases from J, the gap between germline ends came to 11 bases. Germline V gene lookup returns CDR1 SGHVS and CDR2 FQNEAQ. The CDR3 extends over 13 amino acids. The DNA of the CDR3 is TGTGCCAGCAGCTTTGGGGGGAGGGCTGAAGCTTTCTTT. It translates to CASSFGGRAEAFF.

This chain uses TRBV7-6 with TRBJ1-2; weak D call: TRBD1 (6 bases). CDR3 size: 14 residues. Germline values: CDR1 SGHVS, CDR2 FNYEAQ. V lost 6 bases, J lost 7 bases, and 18 bases lay in between. The CDR3 sequence: CASSLRGGTSGYTF. CDR3 DNA: TGTGCCAGCAGTTTGAGGGGGGGAACTTCTGGCTACACCTTC.

This clone was recorded only once. The chain has TRBV6-5 and TRBJ1-2; maybe TRBD1 (5 bases). This CDR3 region has 15 residues. V gave up 7 bases and J gave up 7 bases, with 22 bases separating them. CDR1 and CDR2 (germline): MNHEY, SVGAGI. In nucleotides, the CDR3 is TGTGCCAGCAAGCCGCCACAGGCCTCTCGTCCTGGCTACACCTTC. This sequence encodes CASKPPQASRPGYTF.

This clone came up a few times. This CDR3 reads CASSLPTSGTLAGNTIYF. Here the CDR3 DNA reads TGTGCCAGCAGTTTGCCGACGTCTGGGACTTTAGCTGGAAACACCATATATTTT. V and J are TRBV27 and TRBJ1-3; the D gene is possibly TRBD1 (5 bases). CDR3 size: 18 residues. The V gene's germline CDR1 is MNHEY and CDR2 SMNVEV (reference sequence). The ends were cut back, 3 bases at V and 2 bases at J, with 20 bases in the middle.

The rearrangement uses TRBV19 and TRBJ2-1; 8 bases line up with TRBD1. Germline V CDR1 and CDR2: LNHDA, SQIVND (reference sequence). The CDR3 contains 14 residues. V shed 3 bases and J 6 bases; nucleotides not matched to a gene: 4. The CDR3 DNA sequence: TGTGCCAGTAGTATCGGGGACAGGAGCAATGAGCAGTTCTTC. Translated, it gives CASSIGDRSNEQFF.

This chain uses TRBV4-3 with TRBJ2-1; TRBD1 matches at 12 bases. Germline values: CDR1 LGHNA, CDR2 YSLEER. Unmatched junction bases numbered 11, after V lost 1 base and J lost 7 bases. The CDR3 totals 18 residues. The CDR3 DNA reads as TGCGCCAGCAGCCAAGGTTCAGTGGGACAGGGGGCGAGGAATGAGCAGTTCTTC. Protein product: CASSQGSVGQGARNEQFF.

This chain joins TRBV15 and TRBJ2-6, with D tentatively TRBD1 (5 bases). Between the trimmed V and J ends, which lost 7 bases and 0 bases, there was a span of 16 bases. The CDR3 extends over 17 amino acids. Germline loops: CDR1 LNHNV, CDR2 YYDKDF (reference sequence). CDR3 DNA: TGTGCCACCACCCTGCACAGGCCCTTCTCTGGGGCCAACGTCCTGACTTTC. This sequence encodes CATTLHRPFSGANVLTF.

The chain has TRBV5-5 and TRBJ1-1; D gene ambiguous. Germline CDR1 and CDR2: SGHKS and YYEKEE (reference sequence). The CDR3 loop spans 13 amino acids. Trimming took 0 bases from V and 1 from J, leaving 4 bases between them. Here the CDR3 reads CASSLGANTEAFF. As DNA, the CDR3 is TGTGCCAGCAGCTTGGGCGCGAACACTGAAGCTTTCTTT.

The genes are TRBV7-2 and TRBJ1-5; tentatively, D is TRBD1 (6 bases). The germline CDR1 and CDR2 sequences are SGHTA and FQGNSA. Trimming removed 3 bases at V and 9 bases at J, with 12 bases between. The CDR3 spans 13 residues. The CDR3 reads CASSFGGQRPQHF. Here the CDR3 DNA reads TGTGCCAGCAGCTTCGGGGGGCAGAGGCCCCAGCATTTT.

The gene calls are TRBV25-1 and TRBJ2-7, with 8 bases that match TRBD2. The CDR3 sequence is 17 residues long. The J segment lost 2 bases and the V segment lost 1 base, leaving 10 bases of the junction unmatched. Germline assignment: CDR1 MGHDK and CDR2 SYGVNS. As DNA, the CDR3 is TGTGCCAGCAGTGAATTCGGGAGGGGGGGAACAGCCTACGAGCAGTACTTC. Residues: CASSEFGRGGTAYEQYF.